The 28 T cell receptor beta chains below were found in one sample sequenced in a study of cytomegalovirus exposure and HLA in healthy donors. Use of 60 Vbeta and 13 Jbeta primers characterized the PCR. Some clones are missing from TCRdb's copy, which holds only in-frame ones; the method was immunoSEQ multiplex PCR. The data show some 170,000 clones, 77% seen once. The sequenced material came from PBMCs. All receptors come from a woman under 40 in good health and CMV-seronegative.

J is TRBJ2-5 and V is TRBV5-5; 7 bases fit TRBD1. The CDR3 is 16 amino acids. Per the germline V gene, CDR1 is SGHKS and CDR2 is YYEKEE (reference sequence). The junction had 11 bases not matched to a gene; V was cut back by 2 bases and J by 4 bases. The CDR3 nucleotides read TGTGCCAGCAGCTTAACCAATGACAGGGTTGGAGAGACCCAGTACTTC. Translating gives CASSLTNDRVGETQYF. Complete variable domain (other parts from reference TRBV5-5 and TRBJ2-5): DAGVTQSPTHLIKTRGQQVTLRCSPISGHKSVSWYQQVLGQGPQFIFQYYEKEERGRGNFPDRFSARQFPNYSSELNVNALLLGDSALYLCASSLTNDRVGETQYFGPGTRLLVL.

V is TRBV28 and J is TRBJ2-7; weak D call: TRBD2 (6 bases). The CDR3 length is 14 residues. Germline V gene data show CDR1 as MDHEN and CDR2 as SYDVKM. The V end lost 2 bases, the J end lost 3 bases, and 11 bases lay between the germline ends. The DNA of the CDR3 is TGTGCCAGCAGTTTAGGTCTAGCGAACTACGAGCAGTACTTC. Translating gives CASSLGLANYEQYF.

V is TRBV5-1 and J is TRBJ2-1, with 10 bases matching TRBD2. The length of the CDR3 is 16 residues. V lost 4 bases to trimming and J lost 5 bases; unmatched junction nucleotides: 9. Germline CDR1 reads SGHRS; CDR2 reads YFSETQ. CDR3 coding DNA: TGCGCCAGCAGCAGGGACCCTAGCGGGAGAAACAATGAGCAGTTCTTC. The encoded protein is CASSRDPSGRNNEQFF.

This chain connects TRBV19 to TRBJ2-2; possibly TRBD2 for D (5 bases). The V end was cut by 4 bases, the J end by 5 bases, with 17 bases between. The CDR3 has 16 amino acids. In germline, CDR1 is LNHDA, CDR2 SQIVND (reference sequence). The CDR3 DNA reads as TGTGCCAGTAGTAAGTTGGATCCCTCGGGAACCGGGGAGCTGTTTTTT. Protein sequence: CASSKLDPSGTGELFF.

The CDR3 nucleotides are TGTGCCAGCAGCGGGCGACAGGGTAGGAACACCATATATTTT. Protein sequence: CASSGRQGRNTIYF. The rearrangement uses TRBV9 and TRBJ1-3; TRBD1 matches 7 bases. Trimming cost V 3 bases and J 7 bases; bases outside gene matches: 7. The CDR3 has 14 amino acids. Germline loops: CDR1 SGDLS, CDR2 YYNGEE.

Here the CDR3 DNA reads TGTGCCAGCAGTGAAGGTGGCCCGGCGGGTCAGCCCCAGCATTTT. This sequence encodes CASSEGGPAGQPQHF. This sequence joins TRBV2 and TRBJ1-5; D remains unclear. Looked up from germline, CDR1 is SNHLY and CDR2 is FYNNEI. The CDR3 runs to 15 residues. V dropped 1 base and J dropped 6 bases, with 13 bases sitting between them.

This chain connects TRBV10-3 to TRBJ1-5; D perhaps matches TRBD1 (5 bases). The CDR3 spans 17 residues. V shed 2 bases and J shed 2 bases, with 16 bases lying between them. Looked up from germline, CDR1 is ENHRY and CDR2 is SYGVKD. DNA of the CDR3: TGTGCCATCAGTGAGAGGTCGGGCCCGGGGGGCAATCAGCCCCAGCATTTT. It translates to CAISERSGPGGNQPQHF.

This sequence joins TRBV5-4 and TRBJ2-1; TRBD2 aligns across 9 bases. Looked up from germline, CDR1 is SGHNT and CDR2 is YYREEE (reference sequence). The CDR3 runs to 15 residues. The trim removed 4 bases at V and 10 bases at J, leaving 12 bases unmatched. CDR3 DNA sequence: TGTGCCAGCAGCATACTAGCGGGCCTCCCCAAGGAGCAGTTCTTC. This translates into CASSILAGLPKEQFF.

This clone occurred a few times. J is TRBJ1-1 and V is TRBV7-2, with D perhaps TRBD1 (6 bases). Trimming cost V 3 bases and J 6 bases, with 17 bases left between them. The CDR3 contains 15 residues. Germline V lookup: CDR1 SGHTA, CDR2 FQGNSA. The CDR3 loop is CASSFSSRGAPEAFF. CDR3 DNA sequence: TGTGCCAGCAGCTTTTCGTCCAGGGGAGCGCCTGAAGCTTTCTTT. The whole variable domain, remainder taken from reference TRBV7-2 and TRBJ1-1, is GAGVSQSPSNKVTEKGKDVELRCDPISGHTALYWYRQSLGQGLEFLIYFQGNSAPDKSGLPSDRFSAERTGGSVSTLTIQRTQQEDSAVYLCASSFSSRGAPEAFFGQGTRLTVV.

The chain combines TRBV28 with TRBJ1-3; 8 positions match TRBD1. Germline V lookup: CDR1 MDHEN, CDR2 SYDVKM. This CDR3 has 16 amino acids. J gave up 4 bases and V 6 bases, and 11 bases lay outside the gene matches. CDR3: CASSTRTGRRGNTIYF. CDR3 bases: TGTGCCAGCAGCACCCGGACAGGGCGGAGGGGAAACACCATATATTTT. The full variable domain, completed using reference TRBV28 and TRBJ1-3, is DVKVTQSSRYLVKRTGEKVFLECVQDMDHENMFWYRQDPGLGLRLIYFSYDVKMKEKGDIPEGYSVSREKKERFSLILESASTNQTSMYLCASSTRTGRRGNTIYFGEGSWLTVV.

The V gene is TRBV4-2, the J gene TRBJ2-7, with 13 bases lining up with TRBD2. Germline V CDR1 and CDR2: LGHNA, YNFKEQ. The junction had 3 bases not matched to a gene; V was cut back by 3 bases and J by 1 base. CDR3 size: 16 residues. CDR3 coding DNA: TGTGCCAGCAGCCAGGGGACTAGCGGGGAATCCTACGAGCAGTACTTC. This sequence encodes CASSQGTSGESYEQYF.

This chain connects TRBV10-2 to TRBJ2-1; 11 bases match TRBD2. The CDR3 runs 15 residues. Per the germline V gene, CDR1 is WSHSY and CDR2 is SAAADI. J was trimmed by 2 bases and V by 6 bases; bases with no gene match: 3. CDR3 in DNA: TGCGCCAGCAGCGAGGGACTAGCGGCCTACAATGAGCAGTTCTTC. Protein product: CASSEGLAAYNEQFF.

The CDR3 DNA sequence: TGTGCCAGCAGTTTCTCCGCGGACAGAGAGTACGAGCAGTACTTC. Its translation is CASSFSADREYEQYF. The V and J genes are TRBV27 and TRBJ2-7; weak D call: TRBD1 (6 bases). This CDR3 is built from 15 residues. In germline, CDR1 is MNHEY, CDR2 SMNVEV (reference sequence). Trimming left V 3 bases short and J 4 bases short, with 16 bases between.

Worth noting for this clone: Sequence at one end of the junction differs from germline and may be a read error. The chain couples TRBV7-9 to TRBJ2-7; no definite D call. From germline, CDR1 is SEHNR and CDR2 FQNEAQ (reference sequence). This CDR3 is 12 amino acids long. The CDR3, as DNA: TGTTCCAGCAGCCCCGAGTCCTACGAGCAGTACTTC. As protein: CSSSPESYEQYF. Based on the CDR3 plus reference TRBV7-9 and TRBJ2-7, the full variable domain is DTGVSQNPRHKITKRGQNVTFRCDPISEHNRLYWYRQTLGQGPEFLTYFQNEAQLEKSRLLSDRFSAERPKGSFSTLEIQRTEQGDSAMYLCSSSPESYEQYFGPGTRLTVT.

The sample holds a few counts of this clone. This chain connects TRBV5-1 to TRBJ2-7; 7 bases agree with TRBD1. The CDR3 sequence is 16 residues long. Germline values: CDR1 SGHRS, CDR2 YFSETQ. V shed 1 base and J 3 bases; nucleotides not matched to a gene: 10. As DNA, the CDR3 is TGCGCCAGCAGCTTGTCCGGACAGGCCCTCCGCTACGAGCAGTACTTC. Translated, it gives CASSLSGQALRYEQYF.

The rearrangement links TRBV5-1 to TRBJ2-7, with 8 bases matching TRBD2. V lost 5 bases and J lost 5; bases outside the gene matches: 6. CDR1 and CDR2 (germline): SGHRS, YFSETQ. The CDR3 covers 13 residues. CDR3 sequence (DNA): TGCGCCAGCAGGGAGCTAGCGGGCGACGAGCAGTACTTC. Its translation: CASRELAGDEQYF.

About this clone itself: The sample has other DNA sequences that encode this CDR3 too. The CDR3 coding sequence is TGTGCCAGCCGACCGGGGGGGTCCTACAATGAGCAGTTCTTC. This gives the protein CASRPGGSYNEQFF. The chain combines TRBV27 with TRBJ2-1, with 8 bases lining up with TRBD2. This CDR3 comprises 14 residues. V was clipped by 8 bases and J by 1 base; unmatched bases: 4. Germline V gene data show CDR1 as MNHEY and CDR2 as SMNVEV (reference sequence).

V usage is TRBV30 and J usage is TRBJ2-4; D call uncertain. The length of the CDR3 is 15 residues. Between the trimmed V and J ends, which lost 3 bases and 0 bases, there was a span of 12 bases. Germline V lookup: CDR1 GTSNPN, CDR2 SVGIG (reference sequence). CDR3 sequence reads: CAWRTPSLAKNIQYF. In nucleotides, the CDR3 is TGTGCCTGGAGGACACCTTCCCTAGCCAAAAACATTCAGTACTTC.

V usage is TRBV5-1 and J usage is TRBJ2-3, with 9 bases matching TRBD2. Trimming at V came to 0 bases and at J to 4 bases, leaving 3 bases not matched to a gene. Germline CDR1 is SGHRS and CDR2 is YFSETQ. The CDR3 runs to 15 residues. CDR3 residues: CASSLGGLASDTQYF. The CDR3, as DNA: TGCGCCAGCAGCTTGGGGGGACTAGCTTCAGATACGCAGTATTTT.

The J gene is TRBJ1-5, the V gene TRBV29-1, with 9 bases fitting TRBD1. The CDR3 totals 18 residues. CDR1 is SQVTM, CDR2 ANQGSEA, per germline. J gave up 0 bases and V 6 bases, and 15 bases lay outside the gene matches. CDR3 protein: CSVLWGQGPPYSNQPQHF. CDR3 nucleotides: TGCAGCGTCCTCTGGGGACAGGGCCCCCCATATAGCAATCAGCCCCAGCATTTT.

The chain has TRBV7-9 and TRBJ2-5; the D is unclear. V lost 0 bases and J 2 bases, leaving 10 bases between the germline ends. The CDR3 consists of 15 residues. CDR1 is SEHNR, CDR2 FQNEAQ, per germline (reference sequence). The CDR3 region is CASSLALDKQETQYF. The CDR3 coding sequence is TGTGCCAGCAGCTTAGCGCTAGATAAGCAAGAGACCCAGTACTTC.

The chain couples TRBV7-2 to TRBJ1-4; TRBD1 matches at 7 bases. Germline V gene data show CDR1 as SGHTA and CDR2 as FQGNSA. V lost 6 bases and J lost 5; bases outside the gene matches: 12. The CDR3 has 16 residues. The CDR3 protein is CASRAFSGQPNEKLFF. The CDR3 DNA sequence: TGTGCCAGCAGGGCGTTTTCGGGACAGCCCAATGAAAAACTGTTTTTT.

This clone came up once. The V gene is TRBV5-1, the J gene TRBJ2-1; D perhaps matches TRBD1 (6 bases). The CDR3 extends over 16 amino acids. Trimming cost V 4 bases and J 0 bases, with 14 bases left between them. The germline V gene has CDR1 SGHRS and CDR2 YFSETQ. The CDR3 DNA reads TGCGCCAGCAGCGGCGCCGGGGACACCTCCTACAATGAGCAGTTCTTC. Protein sequence: CASSGAGDTSYNEQFF.

This clone appeared once. The chain uses TRBV7-8 and TRBJ2-2; 11 bases are shared with TRBD2. Trimming at V came to 5 bases and at J to 2 bases, leaving 13 bases not matched to a gene. Germline assignment: CDR1 SGHVS and CDR2 FQNEAQ. The CDR3 extends over 19 amino acids. The CDR3 protein is CASSALYGLAGGNTGELFF. In nucleotides, the CDR3 is TGTGCCAGCAGCGCCCTCTATGGGCTAGCGGGGGGAAACACCGGGGAGCTGTTTTTT. The full variable domain, in which reference TRBV7-8 and TRBJ2-2 provide the parts outside the CDR3, is GAGVSQSPRYKVAKRGQDVALRCDPISGHVSLFWYQQALGQGPEFLTYFQNEAQLDKSGLPSDRFFAERPEGSVSTLKIQRTQQEDSAVYLCASSALYGLAGGNTGELFFGEGSRLTVL.

This rearrangement joins TRBV5-1 to TRBJ2-7; TRBD1 matches 8 bases. With V trimmed by 4 bases and J by 6 bases, 3 bases remained unmatched. From germline, CDR1 is SGHRS and CDR2 YFSETQ. The CDR3 spans 12 residues. CDR3 residues: CASSLTGAEQYF. The CDR3 bases are TGCGCCAGCAGCCTGACAGGGGCCGAGCAGTACTTC. Drawing the rest from reference TRBV5-1 and TRBJ2-7, the complete variable domain is KAGVTQTPRYLIKTRGQQVTLSCSPISGHRSVSWYQQTPGQGLQFLFEYFSETQRNKGNFPGRFSGRQFSNSRSEMNVSTLELGDSALYLCASSLTGAEQYFGPGTRLTVT.

This clone occurred once. V usage is TRBV7-2 and J usage is TRBJ2-3, with a possible D match to TRBD1 (6 bases). Deletions cut 3 bases from V and 2 bases from J, with 24 bases between. Germline lookup yields CDR1 SGHTA and CDR2 FQGNSA. The CDR3 runs to 19 residues. DNA for the CDR3: TGTGCCAGCAGCTTTCCGGGGACAAAGCACTTTACCTTCACAGATACGCAGTATTTT. This gives the protein CASSFPGTKHFTFTDTQYF. The complete variable domain, with remaining parts taken from reference TRBV7-2 and TRBJ2-3, reads GAGVSQSPSNKVTEKGKDVELRCDPISGHTALYWYRQSLGQGLEFLIYFQGNSAPDKSGLPSDRFSAERTGGSVSTLTIQRTQQEDSAVYLCASSFPGTKHFTFTDTQYFGPGTRLTVL.

The J gene is TRBJ2-3, the V gene TRBV6-5; 11 bases align to TRBD2. The CDR3 has 16 residues. Germline V gene data show CDR1 as MNHEY and CDR2 as SVGAGI. Trimming cost V 0 bases and J 7 bases; bases outside gene matches: 6. The CDR3 loop is CASSYSLAGGPNTQYF. CDR3 in DNA: TGTGCCAGCAGTTACTCGTTAGCGGGGGGGCCAAATACGCAGTATTTT.

CDR3 loop: CASSTGLAGGTGELFF. The CDR3 bases are TGTGCCAGCAGTACGGGACTAGCGGGAGGAACCGGGGAGCTGTTTTTT. The chain links TRBV28 to TRBJ2-2, with TRBD2 identical over 15 bases. The CDR3 consists of 16 residues. V shed 5 bases, J shed 5 bases, and the junction held 3 bases outside the gene matches. Germline CDR1 reads MDHEN; CDR2 reads SYDVKM.